This TCR beta chain was found in a study of spatial heterogeneity in lung cancer. There are many counts of this clonotype. Using its own MiXCR run on the 5' RACE reads, TCRdb lists one record per CDR3 protein. Here the sample spans about 38,000 distinct CDR3 sequences, 7.5% being singletons. The time point is: sample taken at primary tumor resection. Frozen PBMC, nontumor lung or tumor provided whole RNA, which was sequenced unsorted. The specimen was PBMCs, collected at surgery. This sequence was found in a male donor with early-stage non-small cell lung cancer.

The CDR3 DNA reads as TGTGCCAGTAGTCACCGACAGAAAGGGGGCAATCAGCCCCAGCATTTT. It yields the protein CASSHRQKGGNQPQHF. The chain carries TRBV19 and TRBJ1-5, with D possibly TRBD1 on 5 matching bases. Germline values: CDR1 LNHDA, CDR2 SQIVND (reference sequence). The CDR3 consists of 16 residues. The ends were cut back, 5 bases at V and 2 bases at J, with 16 bases in the middle.